The T cell receptor (beta chain) described here comes from a study of blood T cell repertoires in COVID-19. Study-level background: There were acute and convalescent COVID-19 samples, and they came from the United States, Italy and Spain. T cells, B-cell-depleted T cells, or PBMCs supplied cDNA or gDNA.

Original processing notes: Nucleated cell counts were estimated from reference gene primer amplification. This table comes from immunoSEQ multiplex PCR, and its TCRdb copy is limited to in-frame clones, with some not included. That table gives V, J and clone size, and the DNA gave D and trimming. This sample carries about 46,000 clones, roughly 88% of them seen once, and the ten largest clones take under 40%. One Seattle source followed patients from active infection through their disease course. The origin of this receptor is a woman over 75 with COVID-19, enrolled during active disease. The specimen was peripheral blood.

The DNA for the CDR3 is TGTGCCAGCAGTGCAAATACAGATACGCAGTATTTT. Protein product: CASSANTDTQYF. The chain recombines TRBV2 with TRBJ2-3; D not certain. The CDR3 is 12 amino acids. Trimming removed 4 bases from V and 3 bases from J, with 5 bases in between. Germline CDR1 reads SNHLY; CDR2 reads FYNNEI.